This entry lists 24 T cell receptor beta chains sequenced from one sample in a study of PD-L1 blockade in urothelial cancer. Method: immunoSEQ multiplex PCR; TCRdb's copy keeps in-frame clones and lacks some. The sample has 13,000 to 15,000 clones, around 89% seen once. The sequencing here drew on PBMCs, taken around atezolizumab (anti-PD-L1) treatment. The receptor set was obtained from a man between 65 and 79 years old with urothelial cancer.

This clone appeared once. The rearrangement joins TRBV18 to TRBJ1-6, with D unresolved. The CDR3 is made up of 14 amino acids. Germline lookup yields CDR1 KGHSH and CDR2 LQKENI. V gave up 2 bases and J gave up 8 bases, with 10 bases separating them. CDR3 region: CASSPSGSDSPLHF. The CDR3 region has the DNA TGTGCCAGCTCACCATCTGGGAGTGATTCACCCCTCCACTTT. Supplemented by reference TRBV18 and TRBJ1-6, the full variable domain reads NAGVMQNPRHLVRRRGQEARLRCSPMKGHSHVYWYRQLPEEGLKFMVYLQKENIIDESGMPKERFSAEFPKEGPSILRIQQVVRGDSAAYFCASSPSGSDSPLHFGNGTRLTVT.

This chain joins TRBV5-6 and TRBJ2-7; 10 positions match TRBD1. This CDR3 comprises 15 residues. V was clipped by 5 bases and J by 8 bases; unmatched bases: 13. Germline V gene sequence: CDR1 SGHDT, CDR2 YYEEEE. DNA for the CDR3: TGTGCCAGCAGAGAGTATGGGGACAGGGGAGGTAAGCAGTACTTC. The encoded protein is CASREYGDRGGKQYF.

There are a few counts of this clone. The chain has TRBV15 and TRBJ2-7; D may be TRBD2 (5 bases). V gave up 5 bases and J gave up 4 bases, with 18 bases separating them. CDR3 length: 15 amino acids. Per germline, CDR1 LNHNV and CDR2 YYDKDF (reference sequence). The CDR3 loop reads CATSPREGIRYEQYF. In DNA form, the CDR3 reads TGTGCCACCAGCCCACGAGAGGGCATACGGTACGAGCAGTACTTC.

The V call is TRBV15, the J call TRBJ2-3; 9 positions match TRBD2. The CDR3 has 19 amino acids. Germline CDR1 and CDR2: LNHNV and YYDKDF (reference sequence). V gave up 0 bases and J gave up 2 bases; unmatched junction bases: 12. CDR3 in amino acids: CATSRDYPLASGVTDTQYF. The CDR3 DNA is TGTGCCACCAGCAGAGATTACCCCTTGGCTAGCGGGGTCACAGATACGCAGTATTTT. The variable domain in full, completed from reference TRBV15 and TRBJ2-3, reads DAMVIQNPRYQVTQFGKPVTLSCSQTLNHNVMYWYQQKSSQAPKLLFHYYDKDFNNEADTPDNFQSRRPNTSFCFLDIRSPGLGDTAMYLCATSRDYPLASGVTDTQYFGPGTRLTVL.

CDR3 protein: CASSILAEGEKLFF. The CDR3 region has the DNA TGTGCCAGTAGTATACTGGCCGAGGGTGAAAAACTGTTTTTT. V and J are TRBV19 and TRBJ1-4; D uncertain. Between the trimmed V and J ends, which lost 2 bases and 7 bases, there was a span of 11 bases. Germline-derived CDR1 and CDR2 are LNHDA and SQIVND (reference sequence). CDR3 size: 14 residues.

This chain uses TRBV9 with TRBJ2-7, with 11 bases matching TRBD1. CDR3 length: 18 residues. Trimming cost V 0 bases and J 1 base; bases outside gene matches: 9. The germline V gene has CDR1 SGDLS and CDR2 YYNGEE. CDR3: CASSVELGTGGHSYEQYF. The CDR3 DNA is TGTGCCAGCAGCGTAGAATTAGGGACAGGGGGACATTCCTACGAGCAGTACTTC. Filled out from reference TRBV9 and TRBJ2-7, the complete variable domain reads DSGVTQTPKHLITATGQRVTLRCSPRSGDLSVYWYQQSLDQGLQFLIQYYNGEERAKGNILERFSAQQFPDLHSELNLSSLELGDSALYFCASSVELGTGGHSYEQYFGPGTRLTVT.

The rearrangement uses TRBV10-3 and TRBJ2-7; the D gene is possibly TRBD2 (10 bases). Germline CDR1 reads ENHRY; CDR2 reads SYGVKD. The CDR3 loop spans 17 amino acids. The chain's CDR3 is CATSQREGQGRVHEQYF. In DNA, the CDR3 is TGTGCGACCAGTCAGCGGGAGGGACAGGGAAGGGTCCACGAGCAGTACTTC.

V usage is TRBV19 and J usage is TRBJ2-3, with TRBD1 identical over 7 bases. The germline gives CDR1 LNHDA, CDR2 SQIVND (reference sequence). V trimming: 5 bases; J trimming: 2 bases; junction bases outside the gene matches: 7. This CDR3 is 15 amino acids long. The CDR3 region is CASSARDSFTDTQYF. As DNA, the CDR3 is TGTGCCAGTAGTGCCCGGGACAGCTTCACAGATACGCAGTATTTT.

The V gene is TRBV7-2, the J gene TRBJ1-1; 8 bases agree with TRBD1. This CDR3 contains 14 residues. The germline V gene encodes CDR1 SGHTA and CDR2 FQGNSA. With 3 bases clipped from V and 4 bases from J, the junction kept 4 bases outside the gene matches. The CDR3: CASSFDRGITEAFF. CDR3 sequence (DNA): TGTGCCAGCAGCTTTGACAGGGGAATCACTGAAGCTTTCTTT.

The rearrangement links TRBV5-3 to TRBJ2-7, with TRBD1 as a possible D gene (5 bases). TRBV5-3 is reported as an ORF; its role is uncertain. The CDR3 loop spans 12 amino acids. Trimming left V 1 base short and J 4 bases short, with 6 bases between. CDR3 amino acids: CARSLTGYEQYF. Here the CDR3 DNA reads TGTGCCAGAAGCTTGACAGGTTACGAGCAGTACTTC.

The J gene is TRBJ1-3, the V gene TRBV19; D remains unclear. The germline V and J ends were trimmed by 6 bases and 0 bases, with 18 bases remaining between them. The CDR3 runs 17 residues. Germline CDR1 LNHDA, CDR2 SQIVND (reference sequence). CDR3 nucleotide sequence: TGTGCCAGTAGAGCCGATCGACCGAGGCTCTCTGGAAACACCATATATTTT. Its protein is CASRADRPRLSGNTIYF.

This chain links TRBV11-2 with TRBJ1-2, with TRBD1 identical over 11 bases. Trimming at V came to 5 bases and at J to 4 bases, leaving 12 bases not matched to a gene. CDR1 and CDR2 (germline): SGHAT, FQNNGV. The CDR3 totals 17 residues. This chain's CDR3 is CASSHTPRTGGIYGYTF. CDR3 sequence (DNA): TGTGCCAGCAGCCACACGCCGCGGACAGGGGGCATCTATGGCTACACCTTC. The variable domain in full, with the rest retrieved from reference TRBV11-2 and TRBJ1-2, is EAGVAQSPRYKIIEKRQSVAFWCNPISGHATLYWYQQILGQGPKLLIQFQNNGVVDDSQLPKDRFSAERLKGVDSTLKIQPAKLEDSAVYLCASSHTPRTGGIYGYTFGSGTRLTVV.

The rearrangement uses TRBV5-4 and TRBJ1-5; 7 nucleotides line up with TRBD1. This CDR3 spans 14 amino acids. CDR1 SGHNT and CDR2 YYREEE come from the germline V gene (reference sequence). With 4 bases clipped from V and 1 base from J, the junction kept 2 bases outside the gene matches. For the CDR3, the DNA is TGTGCCAGCAGCCGACAGGGAAGCAATCAGCCCCAGCATTTT. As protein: CASSRQGSNQPQHF.

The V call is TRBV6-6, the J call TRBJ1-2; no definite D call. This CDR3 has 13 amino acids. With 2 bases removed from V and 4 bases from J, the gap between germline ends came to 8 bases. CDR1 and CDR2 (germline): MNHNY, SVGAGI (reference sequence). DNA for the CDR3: TGTGCCAGCAGTTACAAGATCAGCTATGGCTACACCTTC. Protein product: CASSYKISYGYTF.

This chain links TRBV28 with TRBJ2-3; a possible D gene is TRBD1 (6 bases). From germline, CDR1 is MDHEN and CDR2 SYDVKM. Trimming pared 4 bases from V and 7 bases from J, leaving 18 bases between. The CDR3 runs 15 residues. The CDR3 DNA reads TGTGCCAGCAGTTCCCGGGACACCCTTTTCCATACGCAGTATTTT. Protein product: CASSSRDTLFHTQYF.

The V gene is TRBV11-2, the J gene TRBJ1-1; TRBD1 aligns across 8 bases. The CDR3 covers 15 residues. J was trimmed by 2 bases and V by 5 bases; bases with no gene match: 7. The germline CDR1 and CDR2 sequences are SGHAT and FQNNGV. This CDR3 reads CASSTDRGSNTEAFF. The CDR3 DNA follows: TGTGCCAGCAGCACCGACAGGGGATCCAACACTGAAGCTTTCTTT.

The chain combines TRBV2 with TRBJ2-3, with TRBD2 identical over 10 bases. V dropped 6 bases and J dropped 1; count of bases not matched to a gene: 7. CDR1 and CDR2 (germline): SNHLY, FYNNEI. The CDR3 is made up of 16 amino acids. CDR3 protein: CASSSSLAGGTDTQYF. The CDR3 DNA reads TGTGCCAGCAGCTCATCCCTAGCGGGGGGCACAGATACGCAGTATTTT.

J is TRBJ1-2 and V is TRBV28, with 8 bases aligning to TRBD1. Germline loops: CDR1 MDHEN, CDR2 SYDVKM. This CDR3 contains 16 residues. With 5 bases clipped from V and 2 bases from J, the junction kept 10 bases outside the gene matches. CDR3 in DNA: TGTGCCAGCAGTCAGCCCCGGACAGGGAAGAACTATGGCTACACCTTC. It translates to CASSQPRTGKNYGYTF.

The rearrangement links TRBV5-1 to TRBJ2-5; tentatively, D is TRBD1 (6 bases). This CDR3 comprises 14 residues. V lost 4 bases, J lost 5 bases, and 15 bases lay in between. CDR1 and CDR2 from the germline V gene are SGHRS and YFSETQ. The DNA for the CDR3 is TGCGCCAGCAGCGCACCAGACCAGGGGGAGACCCAGTACTTC. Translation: CASSAPDQGETQYF.

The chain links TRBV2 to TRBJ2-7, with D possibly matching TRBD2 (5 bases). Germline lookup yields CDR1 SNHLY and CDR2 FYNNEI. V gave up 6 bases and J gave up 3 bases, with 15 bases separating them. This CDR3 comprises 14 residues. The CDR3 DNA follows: TGTGCCAGCAGCACCTCCGGGAATAGCTACGAGCAGTACTTC. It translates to CASSTSGNSYEQYF.

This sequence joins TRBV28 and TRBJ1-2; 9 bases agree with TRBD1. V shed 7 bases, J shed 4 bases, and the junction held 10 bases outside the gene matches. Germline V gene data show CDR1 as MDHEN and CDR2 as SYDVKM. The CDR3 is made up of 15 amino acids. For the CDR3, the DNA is TGTGCCAGCAAACTCCCGGGACAGGGCAGCTATGGCTACACCTTC. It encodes CASKLPGQGSYGYTF.

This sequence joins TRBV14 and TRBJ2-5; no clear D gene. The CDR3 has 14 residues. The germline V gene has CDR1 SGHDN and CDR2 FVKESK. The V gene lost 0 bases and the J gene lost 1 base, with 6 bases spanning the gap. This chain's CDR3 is CASSQDPFQETQYF. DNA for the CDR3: TGTGCCAGCAGCCAAGATCCATTCCAAGAGACCCAGTACTTC.

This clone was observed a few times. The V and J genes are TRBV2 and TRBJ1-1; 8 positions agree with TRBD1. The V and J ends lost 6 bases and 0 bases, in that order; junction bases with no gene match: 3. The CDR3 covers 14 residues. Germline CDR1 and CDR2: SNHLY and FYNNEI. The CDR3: CASRGQAMNTEAFF. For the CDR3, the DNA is TGTGCCAGCAGGGGACAGGCGATGAACACTGAAGCTTTCTTT.

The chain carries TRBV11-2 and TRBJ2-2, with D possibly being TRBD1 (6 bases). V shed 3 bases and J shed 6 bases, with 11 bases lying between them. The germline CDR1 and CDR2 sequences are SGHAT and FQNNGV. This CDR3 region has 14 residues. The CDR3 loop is CASSFRWTAGELFF. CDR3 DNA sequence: TGTGCCAGCAGCTTCCGATGGACAGCCGGGGAGCTGTTTTTT.